This section outlines one TCR beta chain sequence together with its context. The sample originates from a study of T cells in Graves' hyperthyroidism and ophthalmopathy. Thyroid ultrasound and orbital computed tomography, with clinical symptoms and serum thyroxine and TRAb, informed diagnoses. The PBMCs studied were ones that came from roughly 9.4 ml fresh peripheral blood. Amplified regions were TCR beta CDR3 sequences from RNA transcripts. The primer set for the first-round RT-PCR of the TCR CDR3 was HTBI. TCRdb passed the multiplex PCR reads through MiXCR, listing each CDR3 protein once. The profile shows under 200,000 distinct CDR3 sequences, 9.4% of them singletons. Looked up from germline, CDR1 is SGHVS and CDR2 is FQNEAQ. The CDR3 spans 13 residues. V was cut by 1 base and J by 4 bases, with 7 bases left in between.

Specimen: blood. The clonotype comes from a woman aged 18 to 35 with Graves' hyperthyroidism that later progressed to Graves' ophthalmopathy. The chain uses TRBV7-8 and TRBJ1-1; D unclear. The CDR3 DNA reads as TGTGCCAGCAGCTTAGAACGGATCACTGAAGCTTTCTTT. Translated, it gives CASSLERITEAFF.